The T cell receptor beta chain under discussion was sequenced for a study of regulatory T cells in long-lasting Graves disease (TCRdb year 2021). Looking at the study overall: Patients with newly diagnosed Graves' disease had been on antithyroid drugs for under 3 months. Persistent Graves' disease patients were compared with newly diagnosed Graves' disease patients by peripheral blood TCR sequencing and RNA sequencing. The study took place in China and was registered as a clinical trial. A total of about 33 samples underwent TCR sequencing, from roughly 13 patients with persistent Graves' disease and 20 or so patients with newly diagnosed Graves' disease. Points the paper makes about the study in general: Sequencing and analysis were limited to the TCR beta chain. Compared with newly diagnosed patients, patients with persistent Graves' disease had lower TCR Shannon entropy and fewer highly expanded clones, which suggests clonal expansion. The authors acknowledged the small sample size as a limitation that may reduce accuracy. More public clonotypes were shared among persistent patients (2,741) than among newly diagnosed patients (under 1,000). Peripheral blood alone was examined, since thyroid tissue, which constituted the primary lesion, could not be accessed.

The time point label, read with the paper, signifies: newly diagnosed GD, antithyroid drugs for less than 3 months. RNA was extracted from PBMCs in TRIzol for both TCR sequencing and RNA sequencing. The diagnosis of Graves' disease was made according to American Thyroid Association guidelines. Patients were recruited from an endocrinology department in Xi'an, China. Each patient gave about 8.1 milliliters of peripheral blood, collected in an EDTA anticoagulant tube. Ficoll Paque Plus density gradient separation was used to isolate PBMCs, and no additional T cell sorting was done. An Agilent 2100 Bioanalyzer and agarose gel were used to check RNA quality, while a NanoDrop 2000 measured RNA concentration. The library relied on multiplex PCR. Sequencing used an Illumina HiSeq 4000. CDR3 regions were amplified by Arm-PCR with iRepertoire HTBI primers to construct TCR beta libraries. PCR products were gel purified before sequencing. Processing in the source paper ran as follows. Across samples, 62 TRBV and 13 to 15 TRBJ segments were identified and used for gene usage analysis of CDR3 amino acid clonotypes. Filtered high-quality paired reads were merged into contigs using COPE and FqMerger. BLAST was used to align contigs to IMGT TRBV, TRBD and TRBJ reference genes, with CDR3 defined following IMGT. Highly expanded clones were defined as clonotypes with a frequency above 0.1%. Shannon entropy served as the measure of repertoire diversity, while the Gini coefficient captured V-J evenness. A clonotype found in more than one individual was treated as public. The public reads were reanalyzed by TCRdb: fastp trimming at Q25, MiXCR alignment, in-frame beta chains only. Identical CDR3 proteins give one entry, which carries the most common genes and DNA. In this record, the V and J calls reflect TCRdb's handling and not the investigators' own analysis. This sample lists 550,000 to 700,000 distinct CDR3 sequences; roughly 16% were detected once. The ten largest clones represent about 12% of the sample.

Comment on this clonotype: Its specific antigen is unknown. No base quality values were provided; no much bigger clone lies one nucleotide off.

The data also belong to a second study, concerning T cells in Graves' hyperthyroidism and ophthalmopathy. As noted in the second study: Graves' hyperthyroidism was defined as stable when no progression to ophthalmopathy occurred over 18 months of follow-up. Hyperthyroidism patients were aged 18 to 65 years and newly diagnosed, with disease duration of less than 2 months. Patients with uncontrolled infections, other autoimmune diseases, pregnancy or lactation were excluded. Clinical symptoms, serum thyroxine and TRAb, thyroid ultrasound, and orbital computed tomography formed the basis for the diagnoses. For the first round of RT-PCR on the TCR CDR3, the HTBI primer set was used together with the Qiagen OneStep RT-PCR kit. Most expanded thyroid clonotypes (frequency above 0.001) were also detected in blood, a finding suggesting that blood repertoires may reflect thyroid immune responses. In cross-validation, a model built on a 13 V-J signature told ophthalmopathy apart from stable hyperthyroidism with 85% to 90% sensitivity and 81% to 82% specificity, and in testing the same model reached 80%/75%. In validation, progression to ophthalmopathy was predicted by the model with nearly 71% sensitivity and 72.22% specificity, a median of roughly 6 months before onset. To identify distinguishing TCR V-J signatures, a discovery cohort of 95 to 100 patients was used, comprising 43 with Graves' ophthalmopathy and approximately 57 with stable Graves' hyperthyroidism. Prospective prediction of ophthalmopathy was tested in an independent validation cohort of some 19 hyperthyroidism patients and around 16 patients who later progressed to ophthalmopathy. The approximately 100 discovery patients were divided at random into training and test sets in a 7:3 ratio. The study also compared thyroid tissue and blood T-cell repertoires from a handful of Graves' hyperthyroidism patients. After blood sampling, hyperthyroidism patients were treated with methimazole at a starting dose of 30 mg daily, and ophthalmopathy patients were treated with high-dose intravenous methylprednisolone. The libraries were constructed in a second round of multiplex PCR and then size-selected and purified. The libraries were sequenced on an Illumina HiSeq2000 using paired-end 100 bp reads. SOAPnuke was used to process the raw data, throwing out any read that contained adapters or uncalled bases, had a mean Phred below 15, or lacked an exact constant-primer or identifier match. High-quality paired reads were merged with COPE v1.2.5, and unique nucleotide sequences were defined as clonotypes. MiTCR v1.1 was used to align the clonotypes against IMGT TRBV, TRBD and TRBJ reference segments. Analysis was restricted to V-J combinations with a frequency above 0.0001, which covered 99% to 99.2% of repertoires. The TCS score was defined as the ratio of F50 (clonal expansion) to E x V (chaos), calculated using BLOSUM62-based TCRdist between CDR3 peptides within each V-J. Welch's t-statistics and random forest reduced roughly 530 V-J features to under 15, which were used in a naive Bayes classifier (R e1071). Sample size was not statistically predetermined, and blinding of investigators to group allocation was not performed. According to the paper, TCR Vbeta CDR3 sequencing was carried out on 120 to 150 peripheral blood samples, which came from more than 40 ophthalmopathy, about 75 hyperthyroidism and roughly 17 progressor patients.

The sequences come from peripheral blood mononuclear cells (PBMCs), collected at new diagnosis, from a patient treated with antithyroid drugs. The sequence was obtained from a man between 18 and 35 years old with Graves disease. Donor details come from another sample of the same person, matched by shared clones.

The CDR3 reads as follows: CSASGPVTDTQYF. The DNA reads TGCAGTGCTAGTGGGCCGGTCACAGATACGCAGTATTTT. The chain is encoded by TRBV20-1 joined to TRBJ2-3; too little of a D gene remains to name it. The germline V gene (reference sequence) yields DFQATT for CDR1 and SNEGSKA for CDR2. The CDR3 contains 13 residues, cysteine and phenylalanine counted. Left in the record is the CDR3 DNA by itself, 39 bases read in frame from the first base. Trimming takes 3 bases from V and 2 bases from J, and the germline ends sit 9 bases apart.